The clone carrying this T cell receptor beta chain was detected many times. CDR3 length equals 15 residues. V lost 2 bases and J 1 base, leaving 10 bases between the germline ends. The sample comes from a study of T-cell reconstitution after alpha-beta-depleted transplantation in children. TCRbeta library preparation incorporated unique molecular identifiers. TCRdb re-called the PCR reads with MiXCR, one entry per CDR3 protein. The data contain almost 250,000 distinct CDR3 sequences, about a quarter of them singletons. The TCR comes from a girl aged 2 to 9 with Fanconi anemia, due to receive a stem cell transplant. The sequencing used PBMCs, collected before TCRalphabeta/CD19-depleted stem cell transplant. This sequence joins TRBV12-3 or TRBV12-4 and TRBJ2-3, with D unresolved. In nucleotides, the CDR3 is TGTGCCAGCAGTTTATCTGGGTTAGGCACAGATACGCAGTATTTT. Its translation: CASSLSGLGTDTQYF.